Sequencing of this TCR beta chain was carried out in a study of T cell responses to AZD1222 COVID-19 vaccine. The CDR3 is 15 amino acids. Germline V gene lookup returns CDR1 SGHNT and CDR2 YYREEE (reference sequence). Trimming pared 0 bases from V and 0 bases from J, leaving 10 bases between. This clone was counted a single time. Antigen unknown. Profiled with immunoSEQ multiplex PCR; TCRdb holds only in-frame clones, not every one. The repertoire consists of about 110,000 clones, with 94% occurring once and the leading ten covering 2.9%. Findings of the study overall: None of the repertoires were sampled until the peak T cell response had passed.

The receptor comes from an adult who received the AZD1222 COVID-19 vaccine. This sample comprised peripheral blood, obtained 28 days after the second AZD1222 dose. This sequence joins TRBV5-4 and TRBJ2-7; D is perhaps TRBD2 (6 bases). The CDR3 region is CASSLARGSSYEQYF. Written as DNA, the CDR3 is TGTGCCAGCAGCTTGGCGCGGGGTAGCTCCTACGAGCAGTACTTC.